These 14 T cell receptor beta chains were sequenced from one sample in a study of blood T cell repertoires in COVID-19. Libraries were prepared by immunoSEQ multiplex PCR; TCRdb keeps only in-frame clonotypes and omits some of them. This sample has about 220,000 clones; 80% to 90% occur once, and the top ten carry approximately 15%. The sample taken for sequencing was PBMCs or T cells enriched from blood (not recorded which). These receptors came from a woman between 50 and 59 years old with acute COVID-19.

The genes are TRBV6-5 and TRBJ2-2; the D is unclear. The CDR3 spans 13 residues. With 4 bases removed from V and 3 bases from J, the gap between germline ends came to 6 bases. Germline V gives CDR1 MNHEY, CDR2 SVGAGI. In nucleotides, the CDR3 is TGTGCCAGCAGTTTAACGGACACCGGGGAGCTGTTTTTT. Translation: CASSLTDTGELFF.

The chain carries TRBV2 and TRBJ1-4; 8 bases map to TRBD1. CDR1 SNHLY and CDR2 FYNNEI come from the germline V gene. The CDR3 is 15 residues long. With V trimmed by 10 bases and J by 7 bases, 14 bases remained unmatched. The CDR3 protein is CATVGQGLIGEKLFF. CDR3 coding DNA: TGTGCCACCGTCGGACAGGGTTTAATAGGTGAAAAACTGTTTTTT.

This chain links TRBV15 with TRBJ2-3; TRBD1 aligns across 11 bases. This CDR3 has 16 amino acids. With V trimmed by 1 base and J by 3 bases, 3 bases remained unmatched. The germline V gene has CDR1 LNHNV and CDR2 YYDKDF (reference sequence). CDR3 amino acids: CATSRGGTGGTDTQYF. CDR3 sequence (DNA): TGTGCCACCAGCAGAGGCGGGACAGGGGGGACAGATACGCAGTATTTT.

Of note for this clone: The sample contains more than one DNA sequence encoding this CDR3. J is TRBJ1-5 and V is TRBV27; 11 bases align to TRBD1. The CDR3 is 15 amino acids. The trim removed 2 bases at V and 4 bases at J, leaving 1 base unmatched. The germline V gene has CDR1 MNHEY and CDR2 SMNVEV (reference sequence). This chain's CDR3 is CASSLGTGGNQPQHF. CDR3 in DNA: TGTGCCAGCAGTTTAGGGACAGGGGGTAATCAGCCCCAGCATTTT.

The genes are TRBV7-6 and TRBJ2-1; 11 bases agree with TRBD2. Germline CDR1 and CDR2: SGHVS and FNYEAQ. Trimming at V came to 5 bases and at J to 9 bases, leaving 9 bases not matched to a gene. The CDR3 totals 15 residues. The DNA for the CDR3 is TGTGCCAGCAGCCAAAGGCTAGCGGGAGGCAGTGAGCAGTTCTTC. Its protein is CASSQRLAGGSEQFF.

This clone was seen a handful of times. CDR3 region: CASSLTGNPYGYTF. The CDR3 coding sequence is TGTGCCAGCAGCTTGACAGGGAACCCCTATGGCTACACCTTC. The chain combines TRBV5-5 with TRBJ1-2; weak D call: TRBD1 (6 bases). V was shortened by 1 base and J by 4 bases, with 11 bases between the two germline ends. The CDR3 consists of 14 residues. Germline V gene data show CDR1 as SGHKS and CDR2 as YYEKEE (reference sequence).

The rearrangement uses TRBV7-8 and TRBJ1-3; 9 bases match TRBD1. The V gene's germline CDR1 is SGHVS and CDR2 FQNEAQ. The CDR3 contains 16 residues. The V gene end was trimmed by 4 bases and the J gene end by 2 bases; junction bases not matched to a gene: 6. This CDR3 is CASSWGQGAAGNTIYF. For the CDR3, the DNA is TGTGCCAGCAGCTGGGGACAGGGTGCGGCTGGAAACACCATATATTTT.

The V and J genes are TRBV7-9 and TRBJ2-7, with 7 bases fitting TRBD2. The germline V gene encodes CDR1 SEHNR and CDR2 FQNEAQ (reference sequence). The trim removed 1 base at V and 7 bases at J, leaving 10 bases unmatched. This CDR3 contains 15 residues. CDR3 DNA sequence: TGTGCCAGCAGCTTAGGGCACACGGGGGAGGGTGAGCAGTACTTC. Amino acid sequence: CASSLGHTGEGEQYF.

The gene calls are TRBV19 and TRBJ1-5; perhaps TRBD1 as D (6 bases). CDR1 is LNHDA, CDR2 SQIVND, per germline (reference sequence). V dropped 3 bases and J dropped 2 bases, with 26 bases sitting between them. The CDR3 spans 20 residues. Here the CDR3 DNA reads TGTGCCAGTAGTATGGGGCACCGGACAGCCTCAAAACGGGGCAATCAGCCCCAGCATTTT. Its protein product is CASSMGHRTASKRGNQPQHF.

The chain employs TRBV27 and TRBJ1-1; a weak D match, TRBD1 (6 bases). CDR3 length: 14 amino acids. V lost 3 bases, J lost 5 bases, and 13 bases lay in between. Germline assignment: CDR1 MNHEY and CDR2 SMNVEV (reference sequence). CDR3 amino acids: CASSFKGGRTEAFF. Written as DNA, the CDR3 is TGTGCCAGCAGTTTTAAGGGGGGGAGGACTGAAGCTTTCTTT.

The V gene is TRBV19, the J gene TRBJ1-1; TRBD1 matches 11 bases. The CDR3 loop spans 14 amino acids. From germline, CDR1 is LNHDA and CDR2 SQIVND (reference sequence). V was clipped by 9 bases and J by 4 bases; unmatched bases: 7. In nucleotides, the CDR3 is TGTGCCAGCCGGCGGGACAGGGGGGGCACTGAAGCTTTCTTT. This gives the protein CASRRDRGGTEAFF.

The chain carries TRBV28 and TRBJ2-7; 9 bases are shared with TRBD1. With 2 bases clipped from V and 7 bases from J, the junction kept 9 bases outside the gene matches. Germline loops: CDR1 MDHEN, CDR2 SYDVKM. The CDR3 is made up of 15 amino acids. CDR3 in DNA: TGTGCCAGCAGTTTAGGAGAGGGACAGGGCTTGGAGCAGTACTTC. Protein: CASSLGEGQGLEQYF.

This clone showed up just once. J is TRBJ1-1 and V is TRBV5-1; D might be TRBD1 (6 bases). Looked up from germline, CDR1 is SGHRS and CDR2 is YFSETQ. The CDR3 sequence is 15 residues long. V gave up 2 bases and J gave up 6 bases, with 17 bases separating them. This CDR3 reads CASSFSGGGWAEAFF. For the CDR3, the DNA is TGCGCCAGCAGCTTTTCGGGTGGGGGCTGGGCTGAAGCTTTCTTT. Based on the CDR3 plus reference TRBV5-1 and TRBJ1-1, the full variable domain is KAGVTQTPRYLIKTRGQQVTLSCSPISGHRSVSWYQQTPGQGLQFLFEYFSETQRNKGNFPGRFSGRQFSNSRSEMNVSTLELGDSALYLCASSFSGGGWAEAFFGQGTRLTVV.

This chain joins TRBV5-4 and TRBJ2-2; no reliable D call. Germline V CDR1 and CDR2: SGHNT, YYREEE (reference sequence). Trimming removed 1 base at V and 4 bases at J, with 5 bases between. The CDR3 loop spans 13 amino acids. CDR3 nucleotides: TGTGCCAGCAGCTTGTTCGTCACCGGGGAGCTGTTTTTT. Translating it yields CASSLFVTGELFF.